This TCR beta chain was documented in a study of T cell changes during pregnancy in multiple sclerosis. Sequenced by immunoSEQ multiplex PCR; TCRdb stores in-frame clones only, minus some. The sample yields over 45,000 clones, around 92% seen once. Germline CDR1 and CDR2: SGDLS and YYNGEE. This CDR3 comprises 16 residues. The trim removed 4 bases at V and 2 bases at J, leaving 10 bases unmatched. The chain links TRBV9 to TRBJ1-2; 8 positions agree with TRBD1. The TCR comes from a female donor in good health, enrolled as a control in a pregnancy study. Sequencing was performed on CD4+ T cells from peripheral blood mononuclear cells, taken in the second trimester of pregnancy. This CDR3 is CASSPGGQALNYGYTF. CDR3 sequence (DNA): TGTGCCAGCAGCCCAGGGGGACAGGCCTTGAACTATGGCTACACCTTC.